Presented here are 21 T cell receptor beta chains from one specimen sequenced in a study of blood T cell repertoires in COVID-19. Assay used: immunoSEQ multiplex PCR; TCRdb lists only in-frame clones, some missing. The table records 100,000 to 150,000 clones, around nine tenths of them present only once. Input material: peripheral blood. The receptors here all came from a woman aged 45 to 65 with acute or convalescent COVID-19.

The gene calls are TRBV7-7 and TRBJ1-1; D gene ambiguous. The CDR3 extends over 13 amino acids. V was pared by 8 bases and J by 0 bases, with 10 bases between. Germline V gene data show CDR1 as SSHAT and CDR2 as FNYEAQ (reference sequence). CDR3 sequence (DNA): TGTGCCAGCTCCGAGGGCGTGAACACTGAAGCTTTCTTT. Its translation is CASSEGVNTEAFF.

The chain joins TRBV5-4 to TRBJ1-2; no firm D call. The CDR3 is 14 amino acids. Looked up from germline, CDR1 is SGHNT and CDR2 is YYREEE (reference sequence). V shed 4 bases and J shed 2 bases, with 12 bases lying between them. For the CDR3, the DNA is TGTGCCAGCAGCATCGCCACAGAAAACTATGGCTACACCTTC. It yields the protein CASSIATENYGYTF.

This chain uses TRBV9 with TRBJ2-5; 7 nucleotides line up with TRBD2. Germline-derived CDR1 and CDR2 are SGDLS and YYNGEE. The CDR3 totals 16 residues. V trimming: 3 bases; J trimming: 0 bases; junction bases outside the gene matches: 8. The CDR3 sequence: CASSESGAMYQETQYF. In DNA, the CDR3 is TGTGCCAGCAGCGAAAGCGGGGCGATGTACCAAGAGACCCAGTACTTC.

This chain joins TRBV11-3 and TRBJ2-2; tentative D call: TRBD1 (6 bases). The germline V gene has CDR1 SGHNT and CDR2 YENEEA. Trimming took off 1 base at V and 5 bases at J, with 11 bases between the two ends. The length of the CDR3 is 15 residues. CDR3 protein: CASSLVLGATGELFF. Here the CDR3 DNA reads TGTGCCAGCAGCTTAGTTCTGGGGGCGACCGGGGAGCTGTTTTTT.

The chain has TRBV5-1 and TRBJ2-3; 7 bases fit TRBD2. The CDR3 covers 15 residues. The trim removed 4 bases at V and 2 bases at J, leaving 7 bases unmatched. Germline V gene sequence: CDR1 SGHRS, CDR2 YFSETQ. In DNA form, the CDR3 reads TGCGCCAGCAGCAGGGGACTACCCTCCACAGATACGCAGTATTTT. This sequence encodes CASSRGLPSTDTQYF.

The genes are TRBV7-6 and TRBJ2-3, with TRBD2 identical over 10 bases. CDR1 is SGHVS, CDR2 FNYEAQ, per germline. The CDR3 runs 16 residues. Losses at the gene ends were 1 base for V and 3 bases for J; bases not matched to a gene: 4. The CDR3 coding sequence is TGTGCCAGCAGCTTAGGGCTAGCGGGAGCGACAGATACGCAGTATTTT. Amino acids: CASSLGLAGATDTQYF.

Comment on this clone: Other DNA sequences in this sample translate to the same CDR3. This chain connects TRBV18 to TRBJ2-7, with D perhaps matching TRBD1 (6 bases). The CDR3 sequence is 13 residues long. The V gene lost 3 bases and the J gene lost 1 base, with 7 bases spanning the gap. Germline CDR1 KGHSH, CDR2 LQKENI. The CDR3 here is CASSPGQSYEQYF. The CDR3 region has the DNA TGTGCCAGCTCACCCGGACAGTCCTACGAGCAGTACTTC. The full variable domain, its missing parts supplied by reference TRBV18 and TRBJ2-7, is NAGVMQNPRHLVRRRGQEARLRCSPMKGHSHVYWYRQLPEEGLKFMVYLQKENIIDESGMPKERFSAEFPKEGPSILRIQQVVRGDSAAYFCASSPGQSYEQYFGPGTRLTVT.

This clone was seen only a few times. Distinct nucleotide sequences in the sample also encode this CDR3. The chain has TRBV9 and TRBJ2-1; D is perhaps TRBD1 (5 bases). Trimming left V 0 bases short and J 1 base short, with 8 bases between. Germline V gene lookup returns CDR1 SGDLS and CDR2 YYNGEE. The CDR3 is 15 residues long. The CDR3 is CASSVATGSYNEQFF. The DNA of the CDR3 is TGTGCCAGCAGCGTAGCTACAGGATCCTACAATGAGCAGTTCTTC.

The CDR3 bases are TGTGCCAGCTCAACCATACTAGCGGGAGCCGATGAGCAGTTCTTC. Protein: CASSTILAGADEQFF. The genes are TRBV18 and TRBJ2-1, with 11 nucleotides matching TRBD2. Germline lookup yields CDR1 KGHSH and CDR2 LQKENI. Trimming cost V 5 bases and J 8 bases; bases outside gene matches: 8. This CDR3 contains 15 residues.

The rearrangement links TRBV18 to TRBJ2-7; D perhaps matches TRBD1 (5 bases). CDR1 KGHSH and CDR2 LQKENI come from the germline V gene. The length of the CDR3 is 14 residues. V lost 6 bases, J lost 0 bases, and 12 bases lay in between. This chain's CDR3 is CASSQSTASYEQYF. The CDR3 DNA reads TGTGCCAGCTCCCAATCGACAGCCTCCTACGAGCAGTACTTC.

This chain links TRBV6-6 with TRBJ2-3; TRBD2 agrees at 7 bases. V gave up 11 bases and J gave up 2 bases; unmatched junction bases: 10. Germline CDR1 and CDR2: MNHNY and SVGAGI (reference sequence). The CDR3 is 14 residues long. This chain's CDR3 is CAPRRGTDTDTQYF. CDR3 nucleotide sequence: TGTGCCCCGCGGCGGGGGACCGACACAGATACGCAGTATTTT.

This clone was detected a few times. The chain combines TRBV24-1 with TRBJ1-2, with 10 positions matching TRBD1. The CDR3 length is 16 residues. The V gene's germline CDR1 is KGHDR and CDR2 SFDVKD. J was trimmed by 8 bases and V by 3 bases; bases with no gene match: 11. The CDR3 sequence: CATSDPDPTGGRGYTF. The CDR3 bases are TGTGCCACCAGTGATCCGGACCCGACAGGGGGCAGGGGCTACACCTTC.

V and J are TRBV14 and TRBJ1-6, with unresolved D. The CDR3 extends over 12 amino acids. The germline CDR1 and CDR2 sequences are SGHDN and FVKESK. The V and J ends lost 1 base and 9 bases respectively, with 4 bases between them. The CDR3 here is CASSQAGSPLHF. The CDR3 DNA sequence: TGTGCCAGCAGCCAAGCCGGTTCACCCCTCCACTTT.

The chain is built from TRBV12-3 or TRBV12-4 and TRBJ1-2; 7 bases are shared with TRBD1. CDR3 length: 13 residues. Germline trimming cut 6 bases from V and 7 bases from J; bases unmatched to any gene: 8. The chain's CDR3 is CASSATGVRGYTF. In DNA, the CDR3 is TGTGCCAGCAGCGCTACAGGGGTCCGTGGCTACACCTTC.

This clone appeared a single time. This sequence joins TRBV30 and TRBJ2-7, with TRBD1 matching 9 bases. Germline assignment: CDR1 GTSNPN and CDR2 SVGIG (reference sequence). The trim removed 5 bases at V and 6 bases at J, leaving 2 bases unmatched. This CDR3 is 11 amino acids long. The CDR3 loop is CAWGQGTEQYF. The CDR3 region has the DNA TGTGCCTGGGGACAGGGGACCGAGCAGTACTTC. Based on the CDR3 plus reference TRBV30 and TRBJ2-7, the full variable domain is SQTIHQWPATLVQPVGSPLSLECTVEGTSNPNLYWYRQAAGRGLQLLFYSVGIGQISSEVPQNLSASRPQDRQFILSSKKLLLSDSGFYLCAWGQGTEQYFGPGTRLTVT.

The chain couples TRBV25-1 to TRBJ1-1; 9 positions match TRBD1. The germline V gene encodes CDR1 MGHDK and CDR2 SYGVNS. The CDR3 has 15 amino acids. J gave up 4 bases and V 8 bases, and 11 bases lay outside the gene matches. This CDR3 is CASLKQGAGGTEAFF. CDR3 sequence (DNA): TGTGCCAGCCTTAAACAGGGGGCTGGCGGCACTGAAGCTTTCTTT.

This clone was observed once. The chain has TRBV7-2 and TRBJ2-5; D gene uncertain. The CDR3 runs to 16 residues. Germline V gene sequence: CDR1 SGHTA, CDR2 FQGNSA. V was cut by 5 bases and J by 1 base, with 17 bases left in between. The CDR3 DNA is TGTGCCAGCAGCCTCGGATTGGAGCCCCTCCAAGAGACCCAGTACTTC. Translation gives CASSLGLEPLQETQYF.

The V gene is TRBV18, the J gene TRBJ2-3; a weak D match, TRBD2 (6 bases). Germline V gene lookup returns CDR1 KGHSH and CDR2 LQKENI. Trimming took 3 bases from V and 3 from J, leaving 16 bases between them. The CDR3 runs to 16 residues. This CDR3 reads CASSPGLGRETDTQYF. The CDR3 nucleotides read TGTGCCAGCTCACCGGGGTTGGGACGGGAGACAGATACGCAGTATTTT.

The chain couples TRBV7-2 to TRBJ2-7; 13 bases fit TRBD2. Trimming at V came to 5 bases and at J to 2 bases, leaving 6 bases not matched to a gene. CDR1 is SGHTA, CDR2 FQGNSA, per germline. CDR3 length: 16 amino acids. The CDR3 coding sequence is TGTGCCAGCAGCCCTGGGACTAGCGGGGACCCCTACGAGCAGTACTTC. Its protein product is CASSPGTSGDPYEQYF.

The CDR3 nucleotides read TGTGCCAGCAGCTTAAACCCGGCGTTAGCGGGACTGGGGGAGACCCAGTACTTC. Translated: CASSLNPALAGLGETQYF. V usage is TRBV13 and J usage is TRBJ2-5; 8 positions agree with TRBD2. Unmatched junction bases numbered 16, after V lost 2 bases and J lost 5 bases. CDR1 is PRHDT, CDR2 FYEKMQ, per germline (reference sequence). This CDR3 comprises 18 residues.

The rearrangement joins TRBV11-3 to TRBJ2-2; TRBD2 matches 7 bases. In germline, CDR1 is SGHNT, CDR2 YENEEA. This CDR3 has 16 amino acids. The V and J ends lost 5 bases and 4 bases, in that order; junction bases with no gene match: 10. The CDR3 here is CASSPRDSGGTGELFF. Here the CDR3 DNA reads TGTGCCAGCAGCCCCCGGGACTCGGGGGGCACCGGGGAGCTGTTTTTT.